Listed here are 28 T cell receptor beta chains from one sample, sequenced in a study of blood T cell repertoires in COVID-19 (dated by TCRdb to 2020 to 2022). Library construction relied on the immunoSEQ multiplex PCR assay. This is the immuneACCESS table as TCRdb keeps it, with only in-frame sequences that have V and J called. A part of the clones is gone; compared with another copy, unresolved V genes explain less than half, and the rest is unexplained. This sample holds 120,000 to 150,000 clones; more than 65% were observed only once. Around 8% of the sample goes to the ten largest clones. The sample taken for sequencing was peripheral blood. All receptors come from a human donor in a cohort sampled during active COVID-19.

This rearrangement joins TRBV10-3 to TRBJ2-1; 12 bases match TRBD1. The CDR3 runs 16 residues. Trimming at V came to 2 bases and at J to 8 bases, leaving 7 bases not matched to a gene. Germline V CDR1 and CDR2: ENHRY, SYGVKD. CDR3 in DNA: TGTGCCATCAGTGAGGGGACAGGGGGCAGGTTGGATGAGCAGTTCTTC. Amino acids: CAISEGTGGRLDEQFF.

The CDR3, as DNA: TGTGCCAGCGGTTCTCTCGGGAGAGGAAACAATGAGCAGTTCTTC. As protein: CASGSLGRGNNEQFF. V usage is TRBV3-1 (or the pseudogene TRBV3-2) and J usage is TRBJ2-1, with D tentatively TRBD2 (6 bases). V lost 8 bases to trimming and J lost 5 bases, with 19 bases between them. The CDR3 has 15 amino acids. Per germline, CDR1 LGHDT and CDR2 YNNKEL (reference sequence).

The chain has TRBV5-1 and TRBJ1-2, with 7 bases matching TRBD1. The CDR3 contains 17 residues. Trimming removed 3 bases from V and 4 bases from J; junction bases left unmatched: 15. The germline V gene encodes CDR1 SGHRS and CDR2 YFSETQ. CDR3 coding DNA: TGCGCCAGCAGCTCGGCCGGGACAGCTGGGCCCCTCTATGGCTACACCTTC. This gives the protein CASSSAGTAGPLYGYTF. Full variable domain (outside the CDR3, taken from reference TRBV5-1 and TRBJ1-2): KAGVTQTPRYLIKTRGQQVTLSCSPISGHRSVSWYQQTPGQGLQFLFEYFSETQRNKGNFPGRFSGRQFSNSRSEMNVSTLELGDSALYLCASSSAGTAGPLYGYTFGSGTRLTVV.

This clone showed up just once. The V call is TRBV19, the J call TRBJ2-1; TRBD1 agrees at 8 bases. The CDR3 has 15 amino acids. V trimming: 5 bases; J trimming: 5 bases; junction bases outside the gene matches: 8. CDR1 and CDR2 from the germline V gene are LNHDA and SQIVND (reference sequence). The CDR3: CASSRTGGRNNEQFF. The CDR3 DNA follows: TGTGCCAGTAGTCGTACAGGGGGGAGGAACAATGAGCAGTTCTTC.

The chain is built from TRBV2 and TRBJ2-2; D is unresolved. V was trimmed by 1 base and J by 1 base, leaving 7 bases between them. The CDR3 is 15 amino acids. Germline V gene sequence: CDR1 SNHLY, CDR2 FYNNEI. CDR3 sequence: CASSEEHQNTGELFF. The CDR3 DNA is TGTGCCAGCAGTGAAGAACACCAGAACACCGGGGAGCTGTTTTTT.

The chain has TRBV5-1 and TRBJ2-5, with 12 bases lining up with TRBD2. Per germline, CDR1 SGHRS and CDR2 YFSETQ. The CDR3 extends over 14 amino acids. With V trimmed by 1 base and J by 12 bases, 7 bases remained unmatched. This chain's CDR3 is CASSLSPSGGGEYF. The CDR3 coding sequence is TGCGCCAGCAGCTTGTCGCCTAGCGGGGGGGGCGAGTACTTC.

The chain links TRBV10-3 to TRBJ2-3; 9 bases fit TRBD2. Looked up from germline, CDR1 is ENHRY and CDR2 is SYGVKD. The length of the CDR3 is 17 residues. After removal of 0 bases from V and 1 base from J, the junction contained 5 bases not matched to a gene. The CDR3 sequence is CAISESASGVGTDTQYF. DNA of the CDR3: TGTGCCATCAGTGAGTCGGCTAGCGGGGTGGGCACAGATACGCAGTATTTT.

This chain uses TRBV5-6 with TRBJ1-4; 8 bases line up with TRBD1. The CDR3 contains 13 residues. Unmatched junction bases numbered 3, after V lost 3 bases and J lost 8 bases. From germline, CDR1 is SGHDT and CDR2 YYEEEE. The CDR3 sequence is CASSSDRGEKLFF. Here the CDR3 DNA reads TGTGCCAGCAGCTCCGACAGGGGCGAAAAACTGTTTTTT.

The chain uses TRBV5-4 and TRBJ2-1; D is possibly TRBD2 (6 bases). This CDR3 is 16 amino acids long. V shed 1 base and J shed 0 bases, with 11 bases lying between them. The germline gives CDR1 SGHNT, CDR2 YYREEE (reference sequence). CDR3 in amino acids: CASSLSSGSSYNEQFF. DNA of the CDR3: TGTGCCAGCAGCTTGTCCTCCGGGAGCTCCTACAATGAGCAGTTCTTC.

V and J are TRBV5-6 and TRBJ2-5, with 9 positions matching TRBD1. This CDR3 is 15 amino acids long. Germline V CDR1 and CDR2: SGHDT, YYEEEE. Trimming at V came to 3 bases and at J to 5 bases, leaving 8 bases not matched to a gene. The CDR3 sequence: CASSWRDRVWETQYF. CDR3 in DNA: TGTGCCAGCAGCTGGAGGGACAGGGTCTGGGAGACCCAGTACTTC.

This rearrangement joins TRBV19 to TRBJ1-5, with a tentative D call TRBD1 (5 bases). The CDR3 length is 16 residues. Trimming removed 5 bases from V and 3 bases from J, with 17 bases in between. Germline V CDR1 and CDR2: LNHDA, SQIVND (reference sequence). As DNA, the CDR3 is TGTGCCAGTAGTTTCCGCGGGGACTGGGACAATCAGCCCCAGCATTTT. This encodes CASSFRGDWDNQPQHF.

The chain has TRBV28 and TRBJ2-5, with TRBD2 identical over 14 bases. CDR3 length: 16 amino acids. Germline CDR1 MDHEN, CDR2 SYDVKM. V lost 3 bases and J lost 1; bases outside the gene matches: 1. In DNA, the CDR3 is TGTGCCAGCAGTTTCGGACTAGCGGGGGGCCAAGAGACCCAGTACTTC. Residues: CASSFGLAGGQETQYF.

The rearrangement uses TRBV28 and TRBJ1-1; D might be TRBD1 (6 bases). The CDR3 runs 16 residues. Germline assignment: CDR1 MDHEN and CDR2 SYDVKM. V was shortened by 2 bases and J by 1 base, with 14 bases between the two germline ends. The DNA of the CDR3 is TGTGCCAGCAGTTTAGGACAGCGCCTTGGGAACACTGAAGCTTTCTTT. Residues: CASSLGQRLGNTEAFF.

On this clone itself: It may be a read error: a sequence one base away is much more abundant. In DNA form, the CDR3 reads TGTGCCACCAGTGATTTGCGGGGGAACTATGGCTACACCTTC. As protein: CATSDLRGNYGYTF. The chain couples TRBV24-1 to TRBJ1-2; D is perhaps TRBD1 (5 bases). The CDR3 has 14 residues. V lost 0 bases and J 2 bases, leaving 6 bases between the germline ends. In germline, CDR1 is KGHDR, CDR2 SFDVKD.

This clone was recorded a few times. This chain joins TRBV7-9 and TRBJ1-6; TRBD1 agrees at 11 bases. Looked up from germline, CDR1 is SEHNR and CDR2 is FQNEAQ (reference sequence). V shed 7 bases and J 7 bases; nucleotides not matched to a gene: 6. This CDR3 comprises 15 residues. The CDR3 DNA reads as TGTGCCAGCACCGGACAGGGGGCTCAAAATTCACCCCTCCACTTT. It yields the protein CASTGQGAQNSPLHF.

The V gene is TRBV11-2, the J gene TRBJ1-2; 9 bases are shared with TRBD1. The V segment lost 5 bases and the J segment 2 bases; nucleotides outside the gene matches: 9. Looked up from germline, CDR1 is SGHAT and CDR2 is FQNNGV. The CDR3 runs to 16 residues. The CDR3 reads CASSPSSGTGNYGYTF. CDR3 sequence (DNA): TGTGCCAGCAGCCCTTCCTCCGGGACAGGGAACTATGGCTACACCTTC.

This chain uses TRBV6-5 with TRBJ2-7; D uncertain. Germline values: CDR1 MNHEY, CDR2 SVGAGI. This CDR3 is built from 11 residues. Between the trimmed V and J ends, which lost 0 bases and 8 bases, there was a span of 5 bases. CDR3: CASSYSGQQYF. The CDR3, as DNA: TGTGCCAGCAGTTACTCGGGCCAGCAGTACTTC.

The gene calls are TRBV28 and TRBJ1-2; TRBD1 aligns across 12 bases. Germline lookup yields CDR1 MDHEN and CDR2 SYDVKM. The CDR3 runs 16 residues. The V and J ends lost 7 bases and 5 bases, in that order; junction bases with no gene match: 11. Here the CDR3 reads CASTSPGTGGWYGYTF. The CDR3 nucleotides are TGTGCCAGCACATCGCCGGGGACAGGGGGCTGGTATGGCTACACCTTC.

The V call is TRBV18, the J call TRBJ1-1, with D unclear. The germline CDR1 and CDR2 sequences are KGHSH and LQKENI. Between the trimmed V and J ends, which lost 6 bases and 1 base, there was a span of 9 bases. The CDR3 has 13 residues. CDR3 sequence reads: CASSPGPNTEAFF. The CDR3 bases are TGTGCCAGCTCCCCTGGGCCGAACACTGAAGCTTTCTTT.

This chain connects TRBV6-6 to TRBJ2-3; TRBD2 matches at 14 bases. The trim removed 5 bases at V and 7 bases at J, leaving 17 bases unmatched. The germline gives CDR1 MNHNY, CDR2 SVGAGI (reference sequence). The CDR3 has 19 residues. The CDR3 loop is CASSQPGLAGAGATHTQYF. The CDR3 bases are TGTGCCAGCAGTCAACCGGGACTAGCGGGGGCAGGCGCCACCCATACGCAGTATTTT.

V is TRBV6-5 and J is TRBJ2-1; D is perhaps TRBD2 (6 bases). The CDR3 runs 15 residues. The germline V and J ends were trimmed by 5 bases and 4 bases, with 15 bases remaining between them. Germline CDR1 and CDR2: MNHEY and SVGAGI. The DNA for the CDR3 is TGTGCCAGCAGTAATCTAGCGATTGGGTACAATGAGCAGTTCTTC. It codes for CASSNLAIGYNEQFF.

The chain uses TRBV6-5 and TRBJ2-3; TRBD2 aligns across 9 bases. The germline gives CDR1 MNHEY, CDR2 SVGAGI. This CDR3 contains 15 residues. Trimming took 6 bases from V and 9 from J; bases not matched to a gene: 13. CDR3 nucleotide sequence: TGTGCCAGCAGGGCGGGGGGGCTAACATACGGCACGCAGTATTTT. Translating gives CASRAGGLTYGTQYF.

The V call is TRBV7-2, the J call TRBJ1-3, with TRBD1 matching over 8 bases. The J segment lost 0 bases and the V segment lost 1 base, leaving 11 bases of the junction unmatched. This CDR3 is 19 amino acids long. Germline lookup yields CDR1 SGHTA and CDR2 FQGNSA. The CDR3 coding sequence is TGTGCCAGCAGCTTAGTAACCCAGGACAGGGTATCCTCTGGAAACACCATATATTTT. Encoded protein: CASSLVTQDRVSSGNTIYF.

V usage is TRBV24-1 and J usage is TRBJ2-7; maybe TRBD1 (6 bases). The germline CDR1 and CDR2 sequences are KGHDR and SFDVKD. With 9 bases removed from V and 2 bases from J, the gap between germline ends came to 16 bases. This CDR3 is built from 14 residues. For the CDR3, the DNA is TGTGCCACCCAAGGGACAAAAGACGCCTACGAGCAGTACTTC. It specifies CATQGTKDAYEQYF.

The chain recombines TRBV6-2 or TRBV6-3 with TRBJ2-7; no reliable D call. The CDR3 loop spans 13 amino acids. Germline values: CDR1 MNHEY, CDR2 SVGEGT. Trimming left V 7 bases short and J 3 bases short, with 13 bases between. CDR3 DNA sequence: TGTGCCAGCACCCCGGCTCCTCACTACGAGCAGTACTTC. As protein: CASTPAPHYEQYF.

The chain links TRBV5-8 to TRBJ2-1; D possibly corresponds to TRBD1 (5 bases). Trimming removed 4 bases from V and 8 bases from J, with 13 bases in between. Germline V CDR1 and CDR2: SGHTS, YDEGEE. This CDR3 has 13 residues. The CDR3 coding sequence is TGTGCCAGCAGCGCGGACACGGGCGATGAGCAGTTCTTC. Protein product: CASSADTGDEQFF.

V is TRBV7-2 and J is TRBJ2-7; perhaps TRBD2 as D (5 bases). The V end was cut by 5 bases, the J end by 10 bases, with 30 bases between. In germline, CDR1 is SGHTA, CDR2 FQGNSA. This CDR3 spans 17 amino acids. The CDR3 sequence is CASSRQSGGNSRWEQYF. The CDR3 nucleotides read TGTGCCAGCAGCCGCCAAAGCGGCGGCAACAGCAGGTGGGAACAGTACTTC.

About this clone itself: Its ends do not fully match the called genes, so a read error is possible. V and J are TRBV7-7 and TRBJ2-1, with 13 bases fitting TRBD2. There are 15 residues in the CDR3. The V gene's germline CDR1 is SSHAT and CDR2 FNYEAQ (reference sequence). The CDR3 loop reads CASSSTSGGAGEQFF. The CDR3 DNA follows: TGTGCTAGCAGCTCAACTAGCGGGGGGGCCGGTGAGCAGTTCTTC.